A selection of T cell receptor beta chains follows, all from one sample in a study of blood T cell repertoires in COVID-19. Some clones are missing from TCRdb's copy, which holds only in-frame ones; the method was immunoSEQ multiplex PCR. The repertoire includes 300,000 to 350,000 clones, approximately 83% of them detected once, and around 2.1% sits in the top ten. Sequencing input: PBMCs or T cells enriched from blood (not recorded which). The receptors here all came from a man aged 25-40 years who had recovered from COVID-19. Both conserved end residues are part of each CDR3. D genes are given only for firm matches. A clone size is listed for some rows: how often the clone was seen (once, few, many), or a class if it is expanded.

NA	TRBV6-5	TRBD1	TRBJ1-1	TGTGCCAGCAGTTGGGGGACGGACAGGGGAGTTGAAGCTTTCTTT	CASSWGTDRGVEAFF
NA	TRBV5-6	NA	TRBJ1-1	TGTGCCAGCAGCCTACCCAGGGGAACTGAAGCTTTCTTT	CASSLPRGTEAFF
NA	TRBV2	TRBD1	TRBJ1-5	TGTGCCAGCAGTGAACGGGGACAGAGCATTAGCAATCAGCCCCAGCATTTT	CASSERGQSISNQPQHF
few	TRBV5-1	NA	TRBJ1-2	TGCGCCAGCAGAGAGGACATTTTTCCCCCCTATGGCTACACCTTC	CASREDIFPPYGYTF
NA	TRBV12-3/TRBV12-4	NA	TRBJ1-2	TGTGCCAGCAGCTCGAACTATGGCTACACCTTC	CASSSNYGYTF
NA	TRBV7-2	NA	TRBJ1-6	TGTGCCAGCAGCTTAGGGGAGTTTCCACCCCTCCACTTT	CASSLGEFPPLHF
NA	TRBV6-6	TRBD1	TRBJ1-4	TGTGCCAGTCGAGCCGGGACAGTCTCTGAAAAACTGTTTTTT	CASRAGTVSEKLFF
NA	TRBV6-5	NA	TRBJ1-1	TGTGCCGTGCCGGTAGGAGAAAGAACTGAAGCTTTCTTT	CAVPVGERTEAFF
NA	TRBV9	NA	TRBJ2-7	TGTGCCAGCAGCGCCGGGACATTTCCCTACGAGCAGTACTTC	CASSAGTFPYEQYF
once	TRBV28	NA	TRBJ2-7	TGTGCCAGCAGTTCCATCACAGAGTCCTACGAGCAGTACTTC	CASSSITESYEQYF
NA	TRBV30	NA	TRBJ2-7	TGTGCCTGGAGGGACAATAGGTACGAGCAGTACTTC	CAWRDNRYEQYF
NA	TRBV10-3	TRBD1	TRBJ1-2	TGTGCCATCAGCGCCCCGGGACAGGGTAACTATGGCTACACCTTC	CAISAPGQGNYGYTF
NA	TRBV6-5	NA	TRBJ1-2	TGTGCCAGCAGTCCGACGGGGATTTATGGCTACACCTTC	CASSPTGIYGYTF
few	TRBV7-9	NA	TRBJ2-3	TGTGCCAGCACCCTTCAGGGAGGGGGACCCGCCGATACGCAGTATTTT	CASTLQGGGPADTQYF
NA	TRBV19	TRBD1	TRBJ2-1	TGTGCCAGCTCCTGGACAGGTGGAACGTACAATGAGCAGTTCTTC	CASSWTGGTYNEQFF
NA	TRBV5-6	NA	TRBJ2-7	TGTGCCAGCAGCTTCGGAGTCTCCTACGAGCAGTACTTC	CASSFGVSYEQYF
NA	TRBV9	TRBD1	TRBJ1-6	TGTGCCAGCAGGGACAGGGCGGGGAATTCACCCCTCCACTTT	CASRDRAGNSPLHF
NA	TRBV6-4	NA	TRBJ2-2	TGTGCCAGCAGTGACCAAGAGACCGGGGAGCTGTTTTTT	CASSDQETGELFF
NA	TRBV5-4	TRBD2	TRBJ2-2	TGTGCCAGCAGCCCATTAGCGGGGGGGAACACCGGGGAGCTGTTTTTT	CASSPLAGGNTGELFF
NA	TRBV7-9	TRBD1	TRBJ2-7	TGTGCCAGCAGCTCTGGAACAGGGGGGTTCGAGCAGTACTTC	CASSSGTGGFEQYF
NA	TRBV11-2	TRBD2	TRBJ2-1	TGTGCCAGCAGCTTAGTAGCGGGGGGCGAGCAGTTCTTC	CASSLVAGGEQFF
few	TRBV9	NA	TRBJ2-6	TGTGCCAGCAGCGTAGCGGGGTCTGGGGCCAACGTCCTGACTTTC	CASSVAGSGANVLTF
NA	TRBV5-6	NA	TRBJ2-1	TGTGCCAGCAGCCCGGTCCTACCCGGACTTTACAATGAGCAGTTCTTC	CASSPVLPGLYNEQFF
NA	TRBV4-1	NA	TRBJ1-6	TGCGCCAGCAGCCAAGTCGGCAGGGGCACGTTAGCTAATTCACCCCTCCACTTT	CASSQVGRGTLANSPLHF
NA	TRBV11-2	NA	TRBJ2-7	TGTGCCAGCTCCCTTTCCCTCTACGAGCAGTACTTC	CASSLSLYEQYF
NA	TRBV9	NA	TRBJ2-2	TGTGCCAGCAGCGCCTTGGGCGCGAACACCGGGGAGCTGTTTTTT	CASSALGANTGELFF
NA	TRBV13	NA	TRBJ1-3	TGTGCCAGCAGCTCATACTCAGGGTCTGGAAACACCATATATTTT	CASSSYSGSGNTIYF
few	TRBV7-8	TRBD1	TRBJ2-3	TGTGCCAGCAGCCCGGGACAGGGCACAGATACGCAGTATTTT	CASSPGQGTDTQYF
NA	TRBV27	NA	TRBJ2-5	TGTGCCAGCAGTTTATCCAGAAGTGGGGGCAGAGAGACCCAGTACTTC	CASSLSRSGGRETQYF
NA	TRBV15	NA	TRBJ1-1	TGTGCCACCAGTACCCATCGGGGCACTGAAGCTTTCTTT	CATSTHRGTEAFF
NA	TRBV5-5	TRBD1	TRBJ1-2	TGTGCCAGCAGCTTGGGTTTGGGACAGGGAAACTATGGCTACACCTTC	CASSLGLGQGNYGYTF